The 4 T cell receptor beta chains in this list originate from one sample, sequenced in a study of T cells in localized non-small cell lung cancer. TCRdb keeps only in-frame clones here, not all; method: immunoSEQ multiplex PCR. The table includes about 23,000 clones, roughly 88% detected once. Sequences were derived from peripheral blood mononuclear cells, sampled before any cancer treatment. Receptors were obtained from a woman aged 35-70 years with stage III lung adenocarcinoma.

The rearrangement uses TRBV5-1 and TRBJ2-1; D gene unclear. The CDR3 spans 12 residues. Trimming cost V 3 bases and J 10 bases, with 11 bases left between them. Per germline, CDR1 SGHRS and CDR2 YFSETQ. CDR3 region: CASSYEALEQFF. The CDR3 DNA follows: TGCGCCAGCAGCTACGAGGCCCTAGAGCAGTTCTTC.

The V and J genes are TRBV10-3 and TRBJ1-1, with TRBD1 as a possible D gene (6 bases). The CDR3 is made up of 15 amino acids. Germline V gene sequence: CDR1 ENHRY, CDR2 SYGVKD. V shed 0 bases and J shed 8 bases, with 16 bases lying between them. The CDR3 sequence is CAISESLRGAQEAFF. The CDR3 DNA sequence: TGTGCCATCAGTGAGTCCCTACGGGGGGCGCAGGAAGCTTTCTTT.

This chain uses TRBV7-2 with TRBJ2-3, with D perhaps being TRBD1 or TRBD2 (5 bases each). Germline V gene sequence: CDR1 SGHTA, CDR2 FQGNSA. The CDR3 is made up of 15 amino acids. Trimming cost V 6 bases and J 9 bases, with 22 bases left between them. This CDR3 is CASRNNPGAEGTQYF. The CDR3 region has the DNA TGTGCCAGCAGAAATAACCCCGGGGCTGAGGGGACGCAGTATTTT.

The chain recombines TRBV27 with TRBJ2-1; D is possibly TRBD2 (6 bases). From germline, CDR1 is MNHEY and CDR2 SMNVEV (reference sequence). The V gene lost 3 bases and the J gene lost 1 base, with 19 bases spanning the gap. The CDR3 loop spans 18 amino acids. CDR3 DNA sequence: TGTGCCAGCAGTTTCGAGGGGCGTTGGGGGAGGTCCTACAATGAGCAGTTCTTC. It yields the protein CASSFEGRWGRSYNEQFF.